One TCR beta chain is described in this entry. Its target is unknown. This specimen belongs to a study of T-cell reconstitution after alpha-beta-depleted transplantation in children. The study, taken as a whole, reports: T cells produced anew were the main source of T-cell counts and diversity one year after transplant. Surviving thymic progenitors and recipient T cells were the source of high TCRbeta diversity at day 60 in some patients. It was reported that alpha-beta T cells came from several hundred expanded graft clones (about two months after transplant).

This sample's TCRbeta library carried unique molecular identifier barcodes. TCRdb fed the PCR reads into MiXCR, producing one record per CDR3 protein. The sample lists about 260,000 distinct CDR3 sequences; approximately 10% were seen once. The clonotype originates from a male patient aged 2 to 9 who had a stem cell transplant for chronic granulomatous disease, so the T cells may come from the graft donor. The specimen was peripheral blood, collected 180 days after TCRalphabeta/CD19-depleted stem cell transplant.

The CDR3 here is CASSTGTRNIQYF. In nucleotides, the CDR3 is TGTGCCAGCAGTACCGGGACTCGAAACATTCAGTACTTC. The rearrangement joins TRBV12-3 or TRBV12-4 to TRBJ2-4; perhaps TRBD2 as D (6 bases). The V end lost 5 bases, the J end lost 6 bases, and 11 bases lay between the germline ends. The CDR3 consists of 13 residues.